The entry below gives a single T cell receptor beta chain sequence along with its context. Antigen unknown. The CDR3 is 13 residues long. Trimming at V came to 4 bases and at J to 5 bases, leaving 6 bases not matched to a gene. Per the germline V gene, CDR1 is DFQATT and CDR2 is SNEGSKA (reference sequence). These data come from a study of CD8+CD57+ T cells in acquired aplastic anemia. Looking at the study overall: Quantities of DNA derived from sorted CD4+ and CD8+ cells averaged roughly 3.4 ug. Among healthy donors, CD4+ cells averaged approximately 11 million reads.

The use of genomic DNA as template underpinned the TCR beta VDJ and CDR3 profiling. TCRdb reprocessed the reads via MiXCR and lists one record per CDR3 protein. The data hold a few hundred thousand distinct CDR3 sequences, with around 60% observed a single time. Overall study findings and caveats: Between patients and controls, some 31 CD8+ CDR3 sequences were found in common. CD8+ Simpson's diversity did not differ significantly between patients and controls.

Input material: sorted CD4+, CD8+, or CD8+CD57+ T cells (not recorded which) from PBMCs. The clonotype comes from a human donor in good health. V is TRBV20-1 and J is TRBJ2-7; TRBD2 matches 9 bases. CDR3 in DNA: TGCAGTGCTATTAGCGGGAGAAGGGACGAGCAGTACTTC. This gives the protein CSAISGRRDEQYF.